One and the same sample provided the 6 T cell receptor beta chains below, sequenced in a study of shared clonotypes between healthy human individuals. Generated by immunoSEQ multiplex PCR, the TCRdb table keeps only in-frame clones and is missing some. The sample has around 1,900,000 clones; roughly 95% are singletons. CD45RO-negative cells were positively selected for CCR7, leaving out terminally differentiated effector memory CD45RA+ cells. Sequencing used naive CD8+ T cells from PBMCs. The origin of the receptors is a man aged 18 to 35 in good health. Some clones in this sample may be carry-over from other donors' samples.

This chain connects TRBV10-3 to TRBJ1-4; D is undetermined. CDR1 and CDR2 from the germline V gene are ENHRY and SYGVKD. The CDR3 covers 13 residues. Trimming took 6 bases from V and 4 from J, leaving 9 bases between them. The CDR3 region is CAIRDLLNEKLFF. As DNA, the CDR3 is TGTGCCATCAGGGACCTACTTAATGAAAAACTGTTTTTT.

The rearrangement uses TRBV9 and TRBJ2-1; 14 nucleotides align to TRBD2. V shed 0 bases, J shed 5 bases, and the junction held 1 base outside the gene matches. The germline gives CDR1 SGDLS, CDR2 YYNGEE. This CDR3 has 16 amino acids. The CDR3 reads CASSVVGLAGDNEQFF. CDR3 in DNA: TGTGCCAGCAGCGTAGTGGGACTAGCGGGAGACAATGAGCAGTTCTTC.

V is TRBV5-6 and J is TRBJ2-2; the match to TRBD1 covers 9 bases. V was clipped by 2 bases and J by 5 bases; unmatched bases: 4. Germline CDR1 SGHDT, CDR2 YYEEEE. This CDR3 is built from 15 residues. This CDR3 reads CASSLPGQGTGELFF. The CDR3 bases are TGTGCCAGCAGCTTACCGGGACAGGGTACCGGGGAGCTGTTTTTT.

This clone appeared once. This chain links TRBV2 with TRBJ2-3; the D gene could be TRBD1 or TRBD2 (5 bases each). The V end was cut by 2 bases, the J end by 2 bases, with 14 bases between. The V gene's germline CDR1 is SNHLY and CDR2 FYNNEI. The CDR3 is 16 amino acids. In nucleotides, the CDR3 is TGTGCCAGCAGTGAACGGGGCGGGTCCCTCACAGATACGCAGTATTTT. This gives the protein CASSERGGSLTDTQYF.

The genes are TRBV5-1 and TRBJ2-3, with 14 bases aligning to TRBD2. The CDR3 contains 18 residues. From germline, CDR1 is SGHRS and CDR2 YFSETQ. J was trimmed by 2 bases and V by 0 bases; bases with no gene match: 5. CDR3 sequence: CASSLARLAGGYTDTQYF. In DNA form, the CDR3 reads TGCGCCAGCAGCTTGGCCCGACTAGCGGGAGGGTACACAGATACGCAGTATTTT.

This chain connects TRBV19 to TRBJ2-1, with D possibly being TRBD2 (5 bases). Germline V CDR1 and CDR2: LNHDA, SQIVND (reference sequence). Trimming shortened V by 0 bases and J by 3 bases, and 9 bases separated the two germline ends. The CDR3 runs to 15 residues. The CDR3 DNA reads TGTGCCAGTAGTATAGATTTGGAGGTCTACAATGAGCAGTTCTTC. As protein: CASSIDLEVYNEQFF.